The 26 T cell receptor beta chains below come from one sample, sequenced in a study of CD4 T cell repertoires in COVID-19. Assay used: immunoSEQ multiplex PCR; TCRdb lists only in-frame clones, some missing. Of about 75,000 clones detected, around 82% appear once; the ten largest clones hold 0.5% to 0.6%. The starting material was CD4+ T cells from peripheral blood, obtained after recovery from COVID-19. The receptors come from a human donor who had COVID-19.

This clone was detected once. The gene calls are TRBV29-1 and TRBJ1-2; a weak D match, TRBD1 (5 bases). The CDR3 is 11 residues long. V was pared by 2 bases and J by 9 bases, with 10 bases between. CDR1 is SQVTM, CDR2 ANQGSEA, per germline. In DNA, the CDR3 is TGCAGCGTTGAAATGGGGGGTCGCTACACCTTC. Translated: CSVEMGGRYTF. The full variable domain, its missing parts supplied by reference TRBV29-1 and TRBJ1-2, is SAVISQKPSRDICQRGTSLTIQCQVDSQVTMMFWYRQQPGQSLTLIATANQGSEATYESGFVIDKFPISRPNLTFSTLTVSNMSPEDSSIYLCSVEMGGRYTFGSGTRLTVV.

The table lists this clone with a count of one. The V call is TRBV10-3, the J call TRBJ2-2, with TRBD1 as a possible D gene (5 bases). This CDR3 contains 15 residues. With 10 bases removed from V and 4 bases from J, the gap between germline ends came to 19 bases. Germline assignment: CDR1 ENHRY and CDR2 SYGVKD. The DNA of the CDR3 is TGTGCCACCTTTCCAGGACAAAGGGCCACCGGGGAGCTGTTTTTT. As protein: CATFPGQRATGELFF.

This rearrangement joins TRBV12-3 or TRBV12-4 to TRBJ2-7; D gene uncertain. Trimming took 3 bases from V and 5 from J, leaving 5 bases between them. The CDR3 runs 11 residues. The CDR3 nucleotides read TGTGCCAGCAGTTTGATGGACGAGCAGTACTTC. Residues: CASSLMDEQYF.

This clone was picked up one time. CDR3 residues: CASGTSVSYEQYF. In DNA form, the CDR3 reads TGTGCCAGCGGGACTAGCGTCTCCTACGAGCAGTACTTC. The chain is built from TRBV7-8 and TRBJ2-7; 10 bases map to TRBD2. CDR1 SGHVS and CDR2 FQNEAQ come from the germline V gene. With 8 bases clipped from V and 0 bases from J, the junction kept 1 base outside the gene matches. The CDR3 contains 13 residues.

The CDR3 here is CASRTETGGAYGYTF. As DNA, the CDR3 is TGTGCCAGCAGGACCGAGACAGGGGGCGCCTATGGCTACACCTTC. The chain uses TRBV2 and TRBJ1-2; 10 nucleotides line up with TRBD1. J gave up 4 bases and V 6 bases, and 8 bases lay outside the gene matches. The CDR3 covers 15 residues. Germline V gene sequence: CDR1 SNHLY, CDR2 FYNNEI. The entire variable domain, with the rest obtained from reference TRBV2 and TRBJ1-2, is as follows: EPEVTQTPSHQVTQMGQEVILRCVPISNHLYFYWYRQILGQKVEFLVSFYNNEISEKSEIFDDQFSVERPDGSNFTLKIRSTKLEDSAMYFCASRTETGGAYGYTFGSGTRLTVV.

This chain joins TRBV6-5 and TRBJ2-7; TRBD2 agrees at 10 bases. CDR1 and CDR2 from the germline V gene are MNHEY and SVGAGI. The CDR3 has 14 amino acids. Germline trimming cut 6 bases from V and 2 bases from J; bases unmatched to any gene: 4. CDR3 amino acids: CASRRLAGTYEQYF. DNA for the CDR3: TGTGCCAGCAGGAGACTAGCGGGTACCTACGAGCAGTACTTC.

This clone was recorded once. The chain links TRBV2 to TRBJ1-4, with D perhaps matching TRBD1 (5 bases). The germline V gene encodes CDR1 SNHLY and CDR2 FYNNEI. The CDR3 consists of 14 residues. The ends were cut back, 5 bases at V and 4 bases at J, with 11 bases in the middle. CDR3: CASSIRVNNEKLFF. The CDR3 DNA reads as TGTGCCAGCAGTATCAGGGTTAATAATGAAAAACTGTTTTTT.

This clone has a handful of counts. The chain couples TRBV10-1 to TRBJ1-6, with D maybe TRBD1 (5 bases). This CDR3 has 14 residues. Trimming took off 2 bases at V and 6 bases at J, with 8 bases between the two ends. Germline CDR1 WNHNN, CDR2 SYGVQD (reference sequence). The CDR3 sequence: CASSEDRRNSPLHF. The CDR3 nucleotides read TGCGCCAGCAGTGAGGACAGACGTAATTCACCCCTCCACTTT.

The sample holds a few counts of this clone. The chain carries TRBV19 and TRBJ2-7; D is perhaps TRBD1 or TRBD2 (6 bases each). Germline assignment: CDR1 LNHDA and CDR2 SQIVND (reference sequence). Between the trimmed V and J ends, which lost 7 bases and 2 bases, there was a span of 15 bases. CDR3 length equals 14 residues. In nucleotides, the CDR3 is TGTGCCAGTAACCCGAGTAGGGGGGCCTACGAGCAGTACTTC. This gives the protein CASNPSRGAYEQYF.

This clone was counted a single time. This chain links TRBV7-9 with TRBJ1-4; tentative D call: TRBD1 (6 bases). V lost 4 bases to trimming and J lost 6 bases, with 18 bases between them. Germline loops: CDR1 SEHNR, CDR2 FQNEAQ (reference sequence). The CDR3 extends over 16 amino acids. This chain's CDR3 is CASSWGGGGRDEKLFF. CDR3 sequence (DNA): TGTGCCAGCAGCTGGGGCGGAGGGGGACGCGATGAAAAACTGTTTTTT.

The chain links TRBV10-3 to TRBJ1-1, with TRBD1 as a possible D gene (6 bases). Between the trimmed V and J ends, which lost 3 bases and 7 bases, there was a span of 12 bases. The CDR3 runs to 13 residues. CDR1 and CDR2 from the germline V gene are ENHRY and SYGVKD. CDR3 in DNA: TGTGCCATCAGTGACAACGTACAGGGTGAAGCTTTCTTT. It encodes CAISDNVQGEAFF.

The CDR3 DNA is TGTGCCAGCAAGTCGCAACAGGGGGAAGGCTACACCTTC. This encodes CASKSQQGEGYTF. This chain joins TRBV28 and TRBJ1-2; 8 nucleotides line up with TRBD1. The CDR3 consists of 13 residues. V lost 7 bases, J lost 8 bases, and 9 bases stayed unmatched. CDR1 and CDR2 from the germline V gene are MDHEN and SYDVKM.

V usage is TRBV4-2 and J usage is TRBJ2-7; the D gene is possibly TRBD1 (5 bases). V dropped 0 bases and J dropped 6 bases, with 9 bases sitting between them. The CDR3 is 13 residues long. From germline, CDR1 is LGHNA and CDR2 YNFKEQ. CDR3 protein: CASSQDGAREQYF. The CDR3 region has the DNA TGTGCCAGCAGCCAAGATGGGGCTCGCGAGCAGTACTTC.

V is TRBV7-9 and J is TRBJ2-3; D unresolved. The V and J ends lost 6 bases and 3 bases respectively, with 4 bases between them. The CDR3 is 11 residues long. Germline loops: CDR1 SEHNR, CDR2 FQNEAQ (reference sequence). This chain's CDR3 is CASRLTDTQYF. CDR3 coding DNA: TGTGCCAGCAGATTGACAGATACGCAGTATTTT. The full variable domain, rest sourced from reference TRBV7-9 and TRBJ2-3, is DTGVSQNPRHKITKRGQNVTFRCDPISEHNRLYWYRQTLGQGPEFLTYFQNEAQLEKSRLLSDRFSAERPKGSFSTLEIQRTEQGDSAMYLCASRLTDTQYFGPGTRLTVL.

V gene TRBV7-2 combines with J gene TRBJ2-7, with TRBD2 matching over 11 bases. V shed 6 bases and J 5 bases; nucleotides not matched to a gene: 9. The CDR3 sequence is 15 residues long. Germline assignment: CDR1 SGHTA and CDR2 FQGNSA. Written as DNA, the CDR3 is TGTGCCAGCAGTTACCAACTAGCGGGAGTTGACGAGCAGTACTTC. This translates into CASSYQLAGVDEQYF.

The chain recombines TRBV24-1 with TRBJ2-4, with 7 bases that match TRBD1. Germline V CDR1 and CDR2: KGHDR, SFDVKD. V trimming: 5 bases; J trimming: 1 base; junction bases outside the gene matches: 10. This CDR3 has 17 amino acids. The CDR3 DNA follows: TGTGCCACCAGTGTCGTGACAGGGAAGTCGGCCAAAAACATTCAGTACTTC. It is translated as CATSVVTGKSAKNIQYF.

The chain joins TRBV10-1 to TRBJ1-5; perhaps TRBD1 as D (5 bases). Trimming removed 6 bases at V and 1 base at J, with 25 bases between. Germline CDR1 is WNHNN and CDR2 is SYGVQD (reference sequence). CDR3 size: 19 residues. CDR3 bases: TGCGCCAGCAGAGGTCCCCCGACCGGACAATCGGGCAGCAATCAGCCCCAGCATTTT. Protein product: CASRGPPTGQSGSNQPQHF.

The chain recombines TRBV21-1 with TRBJ2-5; the D call TRBD1 from the table was never checked on the DNA. TRBV21-1 corresponds to a pseudogene. The CDR3 totals 19 residues. The DNA of the CDR3 is TGTGCCAGCAGCAAAGAATGGGACAGGGAGTCTACGATACAAGAGACCCAGTACTTC. Protein: CASSKEWDRESTIQETQYF.

This clone was counted only a few times. The rearrangement links TRBV24-1 to TRBJ2-5; D uncertain. The germline CDR1 and CDR2 sequences are KGHDR and SFDVKD. The ends were cut back, 0 bases at V and 13 bases at J, with 11 bases in the middle. The CDR3 loop spans 12 amino acids. The CDR3 loop reads CATSDLTRPMYF. Written as DNA, the CDR3 is TGTGCCACCAGTGATTTGACACGGCCCATGTACTTC.

The CDR3 loop is CASSPSGFGNTIYF. In DNA form, the CDR3 reads TGTGCCAGCAGCCCGTCGGGGTTTGGAAACACCATATATTTT. The chain carries TRBV5-5 and TRBJ1-3; D ambiguous. The CDR3 loop spans 14 amino acids. Trimming stripped 4 bases from V and 3 bases from J, with 11 bases between. The germline V gene has CDR1 SGHKS and CDR2 YYEKEE (reference sequence).

This rearrangement joins TRBV28 to TRBJ1-5; 9 nucleotides match TRBD1. Per the germline V gene, CDR1 is MDHEN and CDR2 is SYDVKM. V lost 6 bases, J lost 7 bases, and 7 bases stayed unmatched. The CDR3 totals 14 residues. CDR3 loop: CASRQQGAGQPQHF. CDR3 DNA sequence: TGTGCCAGCAGACAACAGGGGGCTGGGCAGCCCCAGCATTTT.

The chain joins TRBV24-1 to TRBJ2-2; unclear D gene. Trimming pared 3 bases from V and 2 bases from J, leaving 12 bases between. The CDR3 sequence is 16 residues long. Germline CDR1 KGHDR, CDR2 SFDVKD. DNA of the CDR3: TGTGCCACCAGTGATCATAGCAGAACAAACACCGGGGAGCTGTTTTTT. This translates into CATSDHSRTNTGELFF.

The V call is TRBV18, the J call TRBJ2-1; D may be TRBD1 (8 bases). Germline-derived CDR1 and CDR2 are KGHSH and LQKENI. Trimming removed 2 bases from V and 6 bases from J, with 14 bases in between. The CDR3 covers 15 residues. The DNA of the CDR3 is TGTGCCAGCTCACCAAGCGGGACAGGATCCAATGAGCAGTTCTTC. Residues: CASSPSGTGSNEQFF.

The chain joins TRBV5-1 to TRBJ2-1; 7 nucleotides agree with TRBD2. J lost 9 bases, V lost 0 bases, and 6 bases had no gene match. Looked up from germline, CDR1 is SGHRS and CDR2 is YFSETQ. The CDR3 has 14 amino acids. CDR3 bases: TGCGCCAGCAGCTTGGAGTGGCGGGAGAGTGAGCAGTTCTTC. Protein: CASSLEWRESEQFF.

This clone was observed a single time. The CDR3 DNA sequence: TGTGCCAGCAGCGGGACTCTAGGGACAGATACGCAGTATTTT. Protein product: CASSGTLGTDTQYF. The rearrangement links TRBV6-5 to TRBJ2-3; perhaps TRBD2 as D (6 bases). Germline V lookup: CDR1 MNHEY, CDR2 SVGAGI. The CDR3 sequence is 14 residues long. Trimming cost V 6 bases and J 3 bases, with 13 bases left between them.

In its sample, this clone was seen a few times. The chain has TRBV19 and TRBJ1-5; perhaps TRBD1 as D (5 bases). This CDR3 has 14 amino acids. Germline V gives CDR1 LNHDA, CDR2 SQIVND (reference sequence). With 8 bases removed from V and 1 base from J, the gap between germline ends came to 12 bases. The CDR3, as DNA: TGTGCCAGTTCAGGGCTCTGGAGCAATCAGCCCCAGCATTTT. Translated, it gives CASSGLWSNQPQHF.